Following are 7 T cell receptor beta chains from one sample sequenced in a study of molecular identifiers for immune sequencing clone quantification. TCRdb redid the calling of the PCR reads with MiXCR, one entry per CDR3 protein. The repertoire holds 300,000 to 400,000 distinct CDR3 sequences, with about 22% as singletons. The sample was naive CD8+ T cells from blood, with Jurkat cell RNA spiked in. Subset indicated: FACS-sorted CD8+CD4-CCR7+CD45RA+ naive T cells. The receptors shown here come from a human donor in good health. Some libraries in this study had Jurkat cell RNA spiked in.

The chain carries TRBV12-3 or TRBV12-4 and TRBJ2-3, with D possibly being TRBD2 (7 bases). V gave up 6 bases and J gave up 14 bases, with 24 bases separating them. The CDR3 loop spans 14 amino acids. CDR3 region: CASSRRGAQVSMYF. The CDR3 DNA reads TGTGCCAGCAGCCGTCGGGGGGCCCAGGTGTCTATGTATTTT.

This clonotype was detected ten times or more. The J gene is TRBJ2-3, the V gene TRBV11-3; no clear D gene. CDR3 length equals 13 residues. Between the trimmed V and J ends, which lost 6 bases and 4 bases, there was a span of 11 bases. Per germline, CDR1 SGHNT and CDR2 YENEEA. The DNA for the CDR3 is TGTGCCAGCAGTTTATCTCTCGCAGATACGCAGTATTTT. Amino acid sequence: CASSLSLADTQYF.

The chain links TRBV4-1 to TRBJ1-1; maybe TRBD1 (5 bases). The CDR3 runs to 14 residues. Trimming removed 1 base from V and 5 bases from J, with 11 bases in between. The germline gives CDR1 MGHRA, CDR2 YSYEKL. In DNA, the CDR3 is TGCGCCAGCAGCCAAGTCTCAGAGGGGACTGAAGCTTTCTTT. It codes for CASSQVSEGTEAFF.

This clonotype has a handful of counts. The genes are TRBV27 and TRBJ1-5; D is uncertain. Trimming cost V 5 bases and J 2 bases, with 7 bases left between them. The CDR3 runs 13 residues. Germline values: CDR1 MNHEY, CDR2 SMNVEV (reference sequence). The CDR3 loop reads CASSAHGNQPQHF. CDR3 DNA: TGTGCCAGCAGTGCCCACGGCAATCAGCCCCAGCATTTT.

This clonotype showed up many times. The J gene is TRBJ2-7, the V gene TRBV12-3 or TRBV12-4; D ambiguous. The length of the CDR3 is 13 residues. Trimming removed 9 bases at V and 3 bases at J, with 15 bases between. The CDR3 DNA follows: TGTGCCAGTAGATTGGAACGCTACTACGAGCAGTACTTC. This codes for CASRLERYYEQYF.

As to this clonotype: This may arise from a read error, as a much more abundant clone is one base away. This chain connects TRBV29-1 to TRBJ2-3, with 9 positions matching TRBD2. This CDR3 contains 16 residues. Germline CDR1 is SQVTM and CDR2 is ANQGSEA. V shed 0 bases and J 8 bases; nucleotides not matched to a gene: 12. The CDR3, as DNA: TGCAGCGTTGAAGATCAAAGCGGGAGGTCGGCAGGTACGCAGTATTTT. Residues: CSVEDQSGRSAGTQYF.

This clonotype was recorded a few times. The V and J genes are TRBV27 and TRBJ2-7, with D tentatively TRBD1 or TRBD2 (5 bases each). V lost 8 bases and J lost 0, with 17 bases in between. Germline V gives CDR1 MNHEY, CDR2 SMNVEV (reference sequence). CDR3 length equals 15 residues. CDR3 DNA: TGTGCCAGCGAGTCGTGGAGTGGGGGCTCCTACGAGCAGTACTTC. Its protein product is CASESWSGGSYEQYF.